This entry is about one T cell receptor (beta chain). This entry comes from a study of OX40 agonist ivuxolimab in advanced cancers. Germline lookup yields CDR1 MNHNS and CDR2 SASEGT. V gave up 2 bases and J gave up 8 bases, with 12 bases separating them. This CDR3 region has 13 residues. The method was immunoSEQ multiplex PCR; TCRdb's version includes in-frame clones alone and lacks a portion of them. The data hold 50,000 to 65,000 clones, with roughly 90% observed a single time. This receptor was obtained from an adult with an advanced solid tumor such as melanoma, head and neck, liver or kidney cancer. The chain carries TRBV6-1 and TRBJ1-2, with D unclear. This specimen consisted of CD4+ or CD8+ T cells sorted from blood, obtained in a trial of the OX40 agonist ivuxolimab. CDR3 nucleotides: TGTGCCAGCAGTGAAAATGTCGCCTCGGGCTACACCTTC. Translation gives CASSENVASGYTF.